This TCR beta chain emerged from a study of T cells expressing NK-cell markers. From the 5' RACE reads, TCRdb lists one entry per CDR3 protein and no DNA. The sample data list some 450,000 distinct CDR3 sequences. The CDR3 is 16 amino acids. Germline CDR1 and CDR2: KGHDR and SFDVKD. The sequenced material came from blood T cells: a sorted CD56 or NKG2C T cell subset, CD4+ or CD8+ T cells, or bulk PBMC T cells (not recorded which). The chain is built from TRBV24-1 and TRBJ2-5; without DNA, the TCRdb call of TRBD1 cannot be checked. The origin of this receptor is a woman between 18 and 70 years old in good health. This CDR3 is CATSDFTGPYQETQYF.